This T cell receptor (beta chain) was recovered during a study of T cell responses to AZD1222 COVID-19 vaccine. The wider study: Second doses were pooled across both intervals (about 4 or about 12 weeks). Study-level findings and limits: Per reports, nearly half of all spike-specific TCRs target regions that are unmutated in variants. Increased Spike-specific TCR breadth and depth were observed after two AZD1222 doses.

For this clone: Its specificity is not known.

Here immunoSEQ multiplex PCR was the method, and the copy in TCRdb shows in-frame clones only, minus some. This table holds 93,000 or so clones, roughly 88% found once. The germline V gene has CDR1 SGHTA and CDR2 FQGNSA. The CDR3 has 15 amino acids. V shed 4 bases and J 7 bases; nucleotides not matched to a gene: 8. The chain combines TRBV7-2 with TRBJ2-5; 11 bases agree with TRBD2. This TCR derives from an adult in good health. The source material was peripheral blood, sampled on day 0 of AZD1222 vaccination. The CDR3 nucleotides are TGTGCCAGCAGCTCCGGGACTAGCGGCCCCAGGACCCAGTACTTC. It specifies CASSSGTSGPRTQYF.